The T cell receptor (beta chain) described here comes from a study of cytomegalovirus exposure and HLA in healthy donors. About the study: Most genotyped donors, over 70% of about 430, had Caucasian-associated genetic ancestry. Study observations and caveats: Prior analysis indicated that the majority of TCR beta V segments exhibited productivity approximately 87% or approximately 30% of the time. Per published accounts, TCR beta sequences correctly predicted the HLA-A and HLA-B alleles of most subjects. Among the CMV-associated chains, three were confirmed in vitro as specific for CMV antigens.

As regards this clone: As yet, its antigen is unknown.

The primer mix had 60 Vbeta and 13 Jbeta primers. Method: immunoSEQ multiplex PCR; TCRdb's copy keeps in-frame clones and lacks some. The profile covers 200,000 or so clones, with around 86% appearing a single time and roughly 1.3% taken by the ten largest. The V gene's germline CDR1 is MDHEN and CDR2 SYDVKM. The V gene lost 10 bases and the J gene lost 3 bases, with 9 bases spanning the gap. The CDR3 sequence is 11 residues long. Sequenced: PBMCs. J is TRBJ1-2 and V is TRBV28, with unresolved D. The clonotype comes from a man aged 25 to 45 in good health and CMV-seronegative. CDR3 loop: CATSRYYGYTF. In nucleotides, the CDR3 is TGTGCCACCTCTCGTTACTATGGCTACACCTTC.